The clone carrying this TCR beta chain was observed a few times. What it binds is unknown. Sequencing used immunoSEQ multiplex PCR; TCRdb keeps in-frame clones, though not all of them. The repertoire holds some 19,000 clones, around four fifths seen once, with around 20% in the top ten. Per the germline V gene, CDR1 is SGHRS and CDR2 is YFSETQ. The CDR3 runs to 14 residues. V lost 0 bases, J lost 5 bases, and 2 bases stayed unmatched. These data are taken from a study of OX40 agonist ivuxolimab in advanced cancers. Study-level information: Patients were dosed with the agonistic anti-OX40 (CD134) antibody ivuxolimab. The dose-escalation cohort was around 83% male, with a mean age of about 60 years, ranging about 23 to 79. Study conclusions and caveats: Expanded clones were, on average, more numerous among CD8+ T cells than CD4+. Clones of CD4+ and CD8+ blood T cells grew by week 6 at doses of 0.1 to 3.0 mg/kg.

The sequence came from an adult with an advanced solid tumor such as melanoma, head and neck, liver or kidney cancer. The chain couples TRBV5-1 to TRBJ2-7; 10 positions agree with TRBD1. The sequencing used CD4+ or CD8+ T cells sorted from blood, collected in a trial of the OX40 agonist ivuxolimab. CDR3 protein: CASSLGQGANEQYF. The CDR3 DNA sequence: TGCGCCAGCAGCTTGGGACAGGGGGCTAACGAGCAGTACTTC. The complete variable domain, with remaining parts taken from reference TRBV5-1 and TRBJ2-7, reads KAGVTQTPRYLIKTRGQQVTLSCSPISGHRSVSWYQQTPGQGLQFLFEYFSETQRNKGNFPGRFSGRQFSNSRSEMNVSTLELGDSALYLCASSLGQGANEQYFGPGTRLTVT.